The clone carrying this T cell receptor (beta chain) showed up just a few times. This record comes from a study of human T cells and chemical hapten exposure. Germline V gene data show CDR1 as SGHTA and CDR2 as FQGNSA. The CDR3 covers 13 residues. Trimming took off 5 bases at V and 14 bases at J, with 19 bases between the two ends. Specified time point: pre-sensitization, week 0. Treatment: therapeutic diphenylcyclopropenone sensitization with weekly scalp DPC. TCRdb re-analysed the RACE reads in MiXCR, keeping a single row per CDR3 protein. In the table there are about 80,000 distinct CDR3 sequences, 14% of which are singletons.

The rearrangement joins TRBV7-2 to TRBJ2-1, with D perhaps being TRBD1 or TRBD2 (5 bases each). The receptor's source is a woman aged 45-59 years with alopecia areata. Some clones in this sample may be carry-over from other donors' samples. The material sequenced was whole blood, taken in connection with sensitization to the hapten diphenylcyclopropenone (DPC). The CDR3 region has the DNA TGTGCCAGCAGCCCGGGCCCGGGCTTGGGGGAGTTCTTC. The encoded protein is CASSPGPGLGEFF.